This T cell receptor gamma chain comes out of a study of Vδ1+ human thymocytes. Extracted RNA was reverse transcribed into cDNA. CDR3 amplicons came from multiplex PCR with pooled V-gene forward and constant-region reverse primers. TCRdb applied CATT to the multiplex PCR reads for clone calling. The data show some 22,000 gamma-chain clones, around 13% seen once. Study results and limitations: Despite high sort purity, approximately 21% of thymic T cell receptor delta sequences were Vdelta2. Thymic TRG and TRD repertoires appeared highly polyclonal. TRG sequences recurred across donors, whereas TRD sequences stayed essentially private.

Germline assignment: CDR1 EGSTGY and CDR2 YDSYTSSV. The CDR3 spans 13 residues. The V and J ends lost 2 bases and 5 bases, in that order; junction bases with no gene match: 6. The sorted cells were CD3+ Vdelta1+ Vdelta2- thymocytes from alphabeta-depleted thymus. A few counts support this clone. Its antigen is undetermined. What was sequenced was Vdelta1+ gamma-delta thymocytes from the thymus. Subset denoted: FACS-sorted CD3+ TCRalphabeta- TCRVdelta1+ TCRVdelta2- thymocytes. The TCR sequence derives from a child younger than two who had congenital heart surgery. The chain links TRGV4 to TRGJ1 or TRGJ2. The CDR3 DNA reads TGTGCCACCTGGGATGCCCCAAATTATAAGAAACTCTTT. Protein product: CATWDAPNYKKLF.